This T cell receptor beta chain was recorded in a study of PD-L1 blockade in urothelial cancer. About the study: Males with bladder-origin urothelial cancer made up about 90% of the roughly 30 patients. After treatment start, blood was analyzed at 3 weeks (second dose) and at 6 weeks. Blood yielded a median of about 140,000 T cells per sample.

Time point noted: peripheral blood 6 weeks after treatment start. Sampling of each patient yielded between 1 and 8 specimens, collected pretreatment and on-treatment. V was shortened by 0 bases and J by 6 bases, with 12 bases between the two germline ends. The CDR3 has 15 residues. The germline CDR1 and CDR2 sequences are SGHAT and FQNNGV. Sequencing used immunoSEQ multiplex PCR; TCRdb keeps in-frame clones, though not all of them. The sample includes about 40,000 clones, approximately 84% of them seen just once. The chain combines TRBV11-2 with TRBJ2-1; tentative D call: TRBD1 (6 bases). The source was PBMCs, collected around atezolizumab (anti-PD-L1) treatment. The clonotype comes from a man in his 70s with urothelial cancer. The CDR3 DNA reads as TGTGCCAGCAGCTTAGAGGGGGCAGGTCGCAATGAGCAGTTCTTC. This codes for CASSLEGAGRNEQFF. The full variable domain, rest sourced from reference TRBV11-2 and TRBJ2-1, is EAGVAQSPRYKIIEKRQSVAFWCNPISGHATLYWYQQILGQGPKLLIQFQNNGVVDDSQLPKDRFSAERLKGVDSTLKIQPAKLEDSAVYLCASSLEGAGRNEQFFGPGTRLTVL.